The source of this T cell receptor (beta chain) is a study of blood T cell repertoires in COVID-19. The wider study: Samples came from the United States, Italy and Spain, spanning acute and convalescent COVID-19. Sample material is recorded as cDNA or gDNA derived from T cells, B-cell-depleted T cells, or PBMCs.

There are 18 residues in the CDR3. Germline CDR1 MDHEN, CDR2 SYDVKM. Trimming at V came to 5 bases and at J to 3 bases, leaving 15 bases not matched to a gene. How the authors handled the data: Amplification of reference gene primers was used by the study to estimate nucleated cell counts. Method: immunoSEQ multiplex PCR; TCRdb's copy keeps in-frame clones and lacks some. D and trimming were read from the DNA, whereas the V and J calls and clone size are those reported in that table. The sample comprises 100,000 to 150,000 clones, 85% to 90% of which are singletons, and approximately 6.6% rests with the top ten.

Sequencing was done on a sample of peripheral blood. The receptor was isolated from an elderly man with active or convalescent COVID-19. The rearrangement links TRBV28 to TRBJ1-5; 8 bases line up with TRBD1. As DNA, the CDR3 is TGTGCCAGCAGTCCTATGGCCTCCGGGACAGGCCTCAATCAGCCCCAGCATTTT. Protein: CASSPMASGTGLNQPQHF.